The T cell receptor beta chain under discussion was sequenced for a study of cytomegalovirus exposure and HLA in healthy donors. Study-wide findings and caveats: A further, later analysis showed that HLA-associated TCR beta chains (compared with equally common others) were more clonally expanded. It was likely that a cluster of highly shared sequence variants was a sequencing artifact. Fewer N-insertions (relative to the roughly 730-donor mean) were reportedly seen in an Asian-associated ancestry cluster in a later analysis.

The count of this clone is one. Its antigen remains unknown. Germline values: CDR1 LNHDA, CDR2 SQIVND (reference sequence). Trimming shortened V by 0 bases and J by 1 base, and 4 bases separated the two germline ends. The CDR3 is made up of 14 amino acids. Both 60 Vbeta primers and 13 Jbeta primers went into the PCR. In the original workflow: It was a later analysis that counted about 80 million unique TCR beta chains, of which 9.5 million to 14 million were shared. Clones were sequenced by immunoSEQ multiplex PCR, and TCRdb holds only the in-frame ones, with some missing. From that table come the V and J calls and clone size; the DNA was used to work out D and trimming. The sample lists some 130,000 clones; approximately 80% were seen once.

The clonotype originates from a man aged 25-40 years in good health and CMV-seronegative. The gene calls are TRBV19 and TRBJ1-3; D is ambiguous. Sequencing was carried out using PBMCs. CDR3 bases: TGTGCCAGTAGTATAGATCTATCTGGAAACACCATATATTTT. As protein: CASSIDLSGNTIYF.